A single sample gave rise to the 28 T cell receptor beta chains below, sequenced in a study of T-cell reconstitution after alpha-beta-depleted transplantation in children. A TCRbeta library incorporating unique molecular identifiers was prepared. TCRdb reanalysed the PCR reads using MiXCR and keeps one entry per CDR3 protein. The repertoire holds hundreds of thousands of distinct CDR3 sequences, with roughly 15% as singletons. The material was PBMCs, mostly from graft donor cells, obtained 360 days after TCRalphabeta/CD19-depleted stem cell transplant. These receptors came from a male patient aged 2 to 9 who had a stem cell transplant for acute lymphoblastic leukemia, so the T cells may come from the graft donor.

The sample holds a few counts of this clonotype. This sequence joins TRBV5-1 and TRBJ1-2, with 8 bases identical to TRBD1. CDR3 length equals 15 residues. V shed 0 bases and J 0 bases; nucleotides not matched to a gene: 1. The germline V gene has CDR1 SGHRS and CDR2 YFSETQ. The CDR3 sequence is CASSLGQGTNYGYTF. DNA of the CDR3: TGCGCCAGCAGCTTGGGACAGGGGACTAACTATGGCTACACCTTC. The full variable domain, with the rest looked up from reference TRBV5-1 and TRBJ1-2, is KAGVTQTPRYLIKTRGQQVTLSCSPISGHRSVSWYQQTPGQGLQFLFEYFSETQRNKGNFPGRFSGRQFSNSRSEMNVSTLELGDSALYLCASSLGQGTNYGYTFGSGTRLTVV.

This clonotype was recorded a few times. The genes are TRBV12-3 or TRBV12-4 and TRBJ2-3, with a weak D call TRBD1 (7 bases). Trimming shortened V by 7 bases and J by 3 bases, and 14 bases separated the two germline ends. This CDR3 contains 14 residues. The CDR3 sequence: CASNPQGRTDTQYF. Written as DNA, the CDR3 is TGTGCCAGCAACCCACAGGGGAGGACAGATACGCAGTATTTT.

The chain is built from TRBV12-3 or TRBV12-4 and TRBJ2-5; 9 bases line up with TRBD2. Trimming at V came to 5 bases and at J to 5 bases, leaving 12 bases not matched to a gene. There are 16 residues in the CDR3. This CDR3 reads CASSPTGRGGLETQYF. The DNA for the CDR3 is TGTGCCAGCAGTCCCACTGGGCGGGGGGGCCTTGAGACCCAGTACTTC.

This clonotype appeared many times. The chain joins TRBV20-1 to TRBJ2-7, with 11 positions matching TRBD1. Trimming took 3 bases from V and 4 from J; bases not matched to a gene: 11. Germline V gene lookup returns CDR1 DFQATT and CDR2 SNEGSKA (reference sequence). The CDR3 runs 16 residues. The CDR3 reads CSASIVLRDRGYEQYF. CDR3 bases: TGCAGTGCTAGTATCGTCCTCCGGGACAGGGGGTACGAGCAGTACTTC.

The rearrangement uses TRBV29-1 and TRBJ1-1; a weak D match, TRBD1 (6 bases). This CDR3 contains 13 residues. V was pared by 8 bases and J by 5 bases, with 18 bases between. Germline CDR1 reads SQVTM; CDR2 reads ANQGSEA. DNA of the CDR3: TGCAGCACACAGACAGGCGGTATAACTGAAGCTTTCTTT. Translated: CSTQTGGITEAFF.

The J gene is TRBJ2-7, the V gene TRBV7-2; 7 positions agree with TRBD2. The V gene's germline CDR1 is SGHTA and CDR2 FQGNSA. The CDR3 is 12 residues long. CDR3 loop: CAVGGSAYEQYF. Written as DNA, the CDR3 is TGTGCGGTCGGGGGGTCAGCCTACGAGCAGTACTTC.

The chain joins TRBV12-3 or TRBV12-4 to TRBJ2-7; D possibly corresponds to TRBD1 (6 bases). Trimming removed 4 bases from V and 3 bases from J, with 13 bases in between. The CDR3 spans 14 residues. CDR3 DNA: TGTGCCAGCAGTTCAGACAGGATAAACTACGAGCAGTACTTC. The encoded protein is CASSSDRINYEQYF.

The chain couples TRBV7-9 to TRBJ1-1, with a weak D call TRBD1 (5 bases). The germline V and J ends were trimmed by 2 bases and 5 bases, with 15 bases remaining between them. There are 15 residues in the CDR3. Germline CDR1 reads SEHNR; CDR2 reads FQNEAQ (reference sequence). This CDR3 reads CASSLHKGSKTEAFF. The CDR3 DNA reads TGTGCCAGCAGCTTACACAAGGGGTCGAAAACTGAAGCTTTCTTT.

The rearrangement uses TRBV2 and TRBJ2-1, with TRBD2 as a possible D gene (6 bases). V gave up 5 bases and J gave up 2 bases, with 19 bases separating them. The CDR3 totals 17 residues. The germline gives CDR1 SNHLY, CDR2 FYNNEI. The CDR3 loop is CASSLPGLYAPYNEQFF. DNA of the CDR3: TGTGCCAGCAGTCTGCCGGGACTTTATGCTCCCTACAATGAGCAGTTCTTC.

The gene calls are TRBV24-1 and TRBJ1-5; unclear D gene. The CDR3 has 16 amino acids. The germline gives CDR1 KGHDR, CDR2 SFDVKD. Trimming stripped 3 bases from V and 9 bases from J, with 20 bases between. CDR3 bases: TGTGCCACCAGTGATGGTCCGGGCAATTCAAATGGGCCCCAGCATTTT. This translates into CATSDGPGNSNGPQHF.

In DNA, the CDR3 is TGTGCCAGCAGTACAGACCGGAATTCTGGGAGAGGCAATCAGCCCCAGCATTTT. Residues: CASSTDRNSGRGNQPQHF. The chain links TRBV6-2 or TRBV6-3 to TRBJ1-5; D is unclear. With 5 bases removed from V and 2 bases from J, the gap between germline ends came to 22 bases. CDR1 MNHEY and CDR2 SVGEGT come from the germline V gene. The CDR3 sequence is 18 residues long.

The chain recombines TRBV7-9 with TRBJ2-7; 10 nucleotides match TRBD1. Germline values: CDR1 SEHNR, CDR2 FQNEAQ (reference sequence). After removal of 3 bases from V and 2 bases from J, the junction contained 4 bases not matched to a gene. This CDR3 has 15 amino acids. CDR3 DNA sequence: TGTGCCAGCAGCTTTCCGGGACAGGGGCCCTACGAGCAGTACTTC. It yields the protein CASSFPGQGPYEQYF.

The genes are TRBV12-3 or TRBV12-4 and TRBJ2-7, with TRBD2 identical over 9 bases. CDR3 size: 13 residues. J was trimmed by 3 bases and V by 4 bases; bases with no gene match: 1. The CDR3 region is CASSSSGDYEQYF. Here the CDR3 DNA reads TGTGCCAGCAGTTCTAGCGGGGACTACGAGCAGTACTTC.

The chain links TRBV10-3 to TRBJ2-6; D is undetermined. The CDR3 is 14 amino acids. V lost 10 bases to trimming and J lost 1 base, with 11 bases between them. The V gene's germline CDR1 is ENHRY and CDR2 SYGVKD. The CDR3 DNA sequence: TGTGCCACCGAATTTGGGTCTGGGGCCAACGTCCTGACTTTC. Its translation: CATEFGSGANVLTF.

The genes are TRBV10-3 and TRBJ2-1; TRBD1 matches 10 bases. V shed 4 bases, J shed 7 bases, and the junction held 7 bases outside the gene matches. The CDR3 covers 15 residues. CDR1 and CDR2 from the germline V gene are ENHRY and SYGVKD. The CDR3 is CAISVRDRGSNEQFF. Here the CDR3 DNA reads TGTGCCATCAGTGTCCGGGACAGGGGCTCAAATGAGCAGTTCTTC.

The chain carries TRBV19 and TRBJ2-7; D is uncertain. The CDR3 extends over 15 amino acids. V was trimmed by 2 bases and J by 2 bases, leaving 13 bases between them. Germline V gene lookup returns CDR1 LNHDA and CDR2 SQIVND (reference sequence). CDR3 region: CASSIRGRMTYEQYF. The CDR3, as DNA: TGTGCCAGTAGTATACGAGGACGGATGACCTACGAGCAGTACTTC.

This clonotype was counted many times. J is TRBJ1-4 and V is TRBV27; no definite D call. Trimming removed 5 bases from V and 0 bases from J, with 10 bases in between. The CDR3 extends over 15 amino acids. The germline CDR1 and CDR2 sequences are MNHEY and SMNVEV (reference sequence). The CDR3: CASSRTWATNEKLFF. Here the CDR3 DNA reads TGTGCCAGCAGTCGAACCTGGGCAACTAATGAAAAACTGTTTTTT.

The chain couples TRBV7-6 to TRBJ2-6; 11 nucleotides match TRBD1. Germline-derived CDR1 and CDR2 are SGHVS and FNYEAQ. The CDR3 runs to 18 residues. After removal of 3 bases from V and 2 bases from J, the junction contained 6 bases not matched to a gene. CDR3 amino acids: CASSFRTGGVPGANVLTF. The CDR3 DNA sequence: TGTGCCAGCAGCTTTAGGACAGGGGGCGTCCCTGGGGCCAACGTCCTGACTTTC.

This clonotype was detected only a few times. The rearrangement joins TRBV20-1 to TRBJ2-1; the D is unclear. The CDR3 contains 15 residues. Germline lookup yields CDR1 DFQATT and CDR2 SNEGSKA (reference sequence). Trimming took 3 bases from V and 0 from J, leaving 12 bases between them. The DNA for the CDR3 is TGCAGTGCTAGGAGTCAGCCAGTCTCCTACAATGAGCAGTTCTTC. As protein: CSARSQPVSYNEQFF.

J is TRBJ2-1 and V is TRBV7-8; 10 bases fit TRBD1. CDR1 and CDR2 from the germline V gene are SGHVS and FQNEAQ. The CDR3 extends over 16 amino acids. With 5 bases clipped from V and 0 bases from J, the junction kept 4 bases outside the gene matches. CDR3: CASSDRGRVSYNEQFF. The DNA of the CDR3 is TGTGCCAGCAGCGACAGGGGGCGGGTCTCCTACAATGAGCAGTTCTTC.

This clonotype occurred a few times. The V call is TRBV21-1, the J call TRBJ2-7; no check of the table's D call, TRBD1, against the DNA was made. TRBV21-1 is marked as a pseudogene. The CDR3 extends over 14 amino acids. Written as DNA, the CDR3 is TGTGCCAGCTGGTATGGGGGAGACGATGAGGAGCAGTACTTC. This encodes CASWYGGDDEEQYF.

This clonotype was picked up a small number of times. This chain uses TRBV20-1 with TRBJ2-1; D uncertain. Between the trimmed V and J ends, which lost 3 bases and 0 bases, there was a span of 15 bases. This CDR3 region has 16 residues. Germline CDR1 is DFQATT and CDR2 is SNEGSKA (reference sequence). The CDR3 here is CSARVSDGSSYNEQFF. CDR3 sequence (DNA): TGCAGTGCTAGGGTTTCTGACGGAAGCTCCTACAATGAGCAGTTCTTC.

This clonotype came up a few times. V gene TRBV20-1 combines with J gene TRBJ2-7; D remains ambiguous. Germline assignment: CDR1 DFQATT and CDR2 SNEGSKA (reference sequence). The CDR3 contains 13 residues. V was trimmed by 6 bases and J by 0 bases, leaving 12 bases between them. CDR3 region: CSADDTDSYEQYF. DNA of the CDR3: TGCAGTGCGGACGACACCGACTCCTACGAGCAGTACTTC.

This chain uses TRBV29-1 with TRBJ2-5; no firm D call. V was trimmed by 4 bases and J by 0 bases, leaving 6 bases between them. Looked up from germline, CDR1 is SQVTM and CDR2 is ANQGSEA. The CDR3 has 12 residues. The chain's CDR3 is CSVGQNQETQYF. CDR3 nucleotide sequence: TGCAGCGTTGGGCAGAACCAAGAGACCCAGTACTTC.

This clonotype was seen more than once but under ten times. The V and J genes are TRBV4-3 and TRBJ2-1, with 10 nucleotides matching TRBD2. This CDR3 has 19 amino acids. Germline-derived CDR1 and CDR2 are LGHNA and YSLEER. The V gene end was trimmed by 2 bases and the J gene end by 0 bases; junction bases not matched to a gene: 10. The CDR3 loop is CASSQNRGLAESSYNEQFF. Written as DNA, the CDR3 is TGCGCCAGCAGCCAAAATAGAGGACTAGCGGAAAGCTCCTACAATGAGCAGTTCTTC.

This chain joins TRBV6-5 and TRBJ1-2, with D perhaps TRBD1 (5 bases). The germline gives CDR1 MNHEY, CDR2 SVGAGI. The CDR3 runs 15 residues. Trimming pared 3 bases from V and 0 bases from J, leaving 11 bases between. The CDR3 DNA reads as TGTGCCAGCAGTTATTCCGACAGAGCTAACTATGGCTACACCTTC. Protein: CASSYSDRANYGYTF.

In this sample, this clonotype turned up a few times. J is TRBJ2-7 and V is TRBV5-4, with TRBD2 matching over 15 bases. V trimming: 2 bases; J trimming: 0 bases; junction bases outside the gene matches: 6. The germline gives CDR1 SGHNT, CDR2 YYREEE (reference sequence). The CDR3 extends over 18 amino acids. This chain's CDR3 is CASSFGLAGGPSSYEQYF. DNA of the CDR3: TGTGCCAGCAGCTTTGGACTAGCGGGAGGGCCTAGCTCCTACGAGCAGTACTTC.

This chain connects TRBV4-2 to TRBJ1-5, with D hard to call. This CDR3 has 16 residues. Trimming left V 4 bases short and J 1 base short, with 14 bases between. Looked up from germline, CDR1 is LGHNA and CDR2 is YNFKEQ. Written as DNA, the CDR3 is TGTGCCAGCAGCCGTCGGGAAGATGTAAGCAATCAGCCCCAGCATTTT. This sequence encodes CASSRREDVSNQPQHF.